This T cell receptor (beta chain) was obtained from a study of T cells in Graves' hyperthyroidism and ophthalmopathy. There were TCR beta CDR3 regions amplified from RNA transcripts. TCR CDR3 underwent first-round RT-PCR with the HTBI primer set. TCRdb independently ran MiXCR on the multiplex PCR reads; one entry per CDR3 protein. The sample lists 90,000 to 120,000 distinct CDR3 sequences, 15% to 20% seen once, with 35% to 45% in the top ten. The germline V gene encodes CDR1 MNHNS and CDR2 SASEGT. V gave up 7 bases and J gave up 9 bases, with 19 bases separating them. This CDR3 region has 15 residues. It was uncontrolled infection, other autoimmune disease, pregnancy or lactation that excluded patients. In its sample, this clonotype was seen many times.

The V and J genes are TRBV6-1 and TRBJ1-6, with D maybe TRBD1 (6 bases). This clonotype originated in a woman in her forties or fifties with Graves' hyperthyroidism. Sequences were obtained from blood. The CDR3 loop reads CASIAGAAVGSPLHF. The CDR3 nucleotides are TGTGCCAGCATTGCAGGGGCAGCCGTCGGTTCACCCCTCCACTTT.